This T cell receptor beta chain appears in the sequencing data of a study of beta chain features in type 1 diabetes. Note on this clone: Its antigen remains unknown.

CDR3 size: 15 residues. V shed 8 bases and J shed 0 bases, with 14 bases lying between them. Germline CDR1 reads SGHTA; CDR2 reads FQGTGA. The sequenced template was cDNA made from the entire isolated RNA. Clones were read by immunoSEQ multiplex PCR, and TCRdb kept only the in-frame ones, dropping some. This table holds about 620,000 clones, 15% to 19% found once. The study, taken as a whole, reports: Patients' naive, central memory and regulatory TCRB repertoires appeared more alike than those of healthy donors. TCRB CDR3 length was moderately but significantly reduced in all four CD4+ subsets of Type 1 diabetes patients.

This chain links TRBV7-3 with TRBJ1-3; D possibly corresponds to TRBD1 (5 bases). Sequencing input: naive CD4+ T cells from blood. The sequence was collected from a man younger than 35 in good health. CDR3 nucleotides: TGTGCCAGCGCACTACAGGCAAACTCTGGAAACACCATATATTTT. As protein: CASALQANSGNTIYF.